The following is a T cell receptor beta chain sequence with its context. Its antigen is as yet unknown. The source of the sample is a study of shared clonotypes between healthy human individuals. Each donor was a Caucasian adult residing in Nashville, Tennessee. The CDR3 sequence is 16 residues long. CDR1 is ENHRY and CDR2 is SYGVKD in the germline V gene. Trimming stripped 2 bases from V and 8 bases from J, with 18 bases between. This table comes from immunoSEQ multiplex PCR, and its TCRdb copy is limited to in-frame clones, with some not included. The sample yields more than 2,000,000 clones, around nine tenths seen once. Whole-study findings and limits: Four donors held 4.5% to 5% of naive CD4 clonotypes in common.

The chain uses TRBV10-3 and TRBJ2-2; TRBD1 or TRBD2 may be the D gene (5 bases each). This TCR derives from a young man in good health. The specimen sequenced was naive CD4+ T cells sorted from blood. Subset specified: CD45RA+ positively selected. CDR3 sequence: CAISEGTRGIGGELFF. In DNA form, the CDR3 reads TGTGCCATCAGTGAGGGGACGAGGGGCATAGGTGGGGAGCTGTTTTTT.